Each of the 19 T cell receptor beta chains below was sequenced from the same sample in a study of cytomegalovirus exposure and HLA in healthy donors. It was with 60 Vbeta and 13 Jbeta primers that the PCR ran. TCRdb's copy holds only in-frame clones and misses some; the assay was immunoSEQ multiplex PCR. The sample contains tens of thousands of clones, more than 60% of which appear only once. The specimen sequenced was PBMCs. These receptors came from a male donor in good health and CMV-seropositive.

The V gene is TRBV4-2, the J gene TRBJ2-1; D is perhaps TRBD1 or TRBD2 (6 bases each). V lost 4 bases and J lost 4, with 11 bases in between. The CDR3 sequence is 14 residues long. Germline V gene data show CDR1 as LGHNA and CDR2 as YNFKEQ. CDR3 bases: TGTGCCAGCAGCCCAGAGGGGGGATACAATGAGCAGTTCTTC. Its protein product is CASSPEGGYNEQFF.

This clone was observed a handful of times. The CDR3 spells CAIRDIFLTEAFF. CDR3 in DNA: TGTGCCATCAGGGACATCTTTTTGACTGAAGCTTTCTTT. The V gene is TRBV10-3, the J gene TRBJ1-1; TRBD1 is a possible D gene (5 bases). Germline V CDR1 and CDR2: ENHRY, SYGVKD. The V gene lost 6 bases and the J gene lost 5 bases, with 13 bases spanning the gap. This CDR3 spans 13 amino acids.

The chain joins TRBV28 to TRBJ2-7; 9 nucleotides agree with TRBD1. The V and J ends lost 5 bases and 0 bases, in that order; junction bases with no gene match: 5. Germline lookup yields CDR1 MDHEN and CDR2 SYDVKM. CDR3 length: 15 residues. The CDR3 region has the DNA TGTGCCAGCAGTATAGGACAGGGGATCTCCTACGAGCAGTACTTC. Translating it yields CASSIGQGISYEQYF.

The rearrangement joins TRBV29-1 to TRBJ1-1; TRBD1 is a possible D gene (5 bases). Trimming removed 7 bases at V and 6 bases at J, with 18 bases between. The CDR3 is 13 amino acids. Germline CDR1 is SQVTM and CDR2 is ANQGSEA. This chain's CDR3 is CSARARAEAEAFF. CDR3 in DNA: TGCAGCGCCCGAGCCAGGGCTGAAGCTGAAGCTTTCTTT. Variable domain in full (rest from reference TRBV29-1 and TRBJ1-1): SAVISQKPSRDICQRGTSLTIQCQVDSQVTMMFWYRQQPGQSLTLIATANQGSEATYESGFVIDKFPISRPNLTFSTLTVSNMSPEDSSIYLCSARARAEAEAFFGQGTRLTVV.

The chain uses TRBV13 and TRBJ2-3; TRBD2 matches 8 bases. The CDR3 has 19 residues. V shed 1 base and J 6 bases; nucleotides not matched to a gene: 18. Per germline, CDR1 PRHDT and CDR2 FYEKMQ (reference sequence). The CDR3 sequence is CASSLARGGRGGFKDTQYF. In DNA, the CDR3 is TGTGCCAGCAGCTTAGCCCGCGGGGGGCGGGGAGGATTTAAGGATACGCAGTATTTT.

V usage is TRBV29-1 and J usage is TRBJ1-2; perhaps TRBD1 as D (5 bases). The CDR3 runs to 11 residues. V lost 6 bases to trimming and J lost 6 bases, with 11 bases between them. Germline lookup yields CDR1 SQVTM and CDR2 ANQGSEA. CDR3 loop: CSVRGGDGYTF. The CDR3 DNA reads as TGCAGCGTGCGCGGGGGAGATGGCTACACCTTC.

This clone was counted only a few times. This chain links TRBV10-3 with TRBJ2-3; possibly TRBD2 for D (6 bases). This CDR3 contains 13 residues. Per germline, CDR1 ENHRY and CDR2 SYGVKD. Trimming shortened V by 6 bases and J by 6 bases, and 13 bases separated the two germline ends. The CDR3 nucleotides are TGTGCCATCAGCGTGACTAGTACCGATACGCAGTATTTT. Translated, it gives CAISVTSTDTQYF.

The rearrangement joins TRBV5-6 to TRBJ1-6; D gene unclear. The germline V gene encodes CDR1 SGHDT and CDR2 YYEEEE. Between the trimmed V and J ends, which lost 0 bases and 10 bases, there was a span of 14 bases. The CDR3 covers 15 residues. CDR3 sequence reads: CASSLASRGESPLHF. In DNA form, the CDR3 reads TGTGCCAGCAGCTTGGCCTCACGGGGAGAATCACCCCTCCACTTT.

Note on this clone: At one of its ends the junction is not consistent with the germline gene, which may arise from a read error. This chain uses TRBV6-6 with TRBJ2-2, with 8 bases identical to TRBD2. CDR3 length equals 16 residues. Germline values: CDR1 MNHNY, CDR2 SVGAGI (reference sequence). CDR3 bases: TGTGCCAGCAGTTACGGAACGGGGGGGGGCACCGGGGCGCTGTTTTTT. This encodes CASSYGTGGGTGALFF.

V usage is TRBV7-8 and J usage is TRBJ2-5; D may be TRBD1 (5 bases). Germline V gene data show CDR1 as SGHVS and CDR2 as FQNEAQ. The CDR3 sequence is 15 residues long. V was clipped by 5 bases and J by 1 base, with 14 bases between them. CDR3: CASSLIRTRQETQYF. The DNA for the CDR3 is TGTGCCAGCAGCCTAATCAGGACACGCCAAGAGACCCAGTACTTC. The complete variable domain, with remaining parts taken from reference TRBV7-8 and TRBJ2-5, reads GAGVSQSPRYKVAKRGQDVALRCDPISGHVSLFWYQQALGQGPEFLTYFQNEAQLDKSGLPSDRFFAERPEGSVSTLKIQRTQQEDSAVYLCASSLIRTRQETQYFGPGTRLLVL.

V gene TRBV19 combines with J gene TRBJ1-6, with D perhaps TRBD1 (6 bases). V dropped 3 bases and J dropped 7 bases, with 16 bases sitting between them. CDR1 and CDR2 from the germline V gene are LNHDA and SQIVND (reference sequence). There are 16 residues in the CDR3. For the CDR3, the DNA is TGTGCCAGTAGTATTCGTTTGGGGGGGCGGAATTCACCCCTCCACTTT. Its protein product is CASSIRLGGRNSPLHF.

This clone has only one observation. The rearrangement uses TRBV15 and TRBJ2-1; D perhaps matches TRBD1 (6 bases). V was shortened by 9 bases and J by 5 bases, with 11 bases between the two germline ends. Looked up from germline, CDR1 is LNHNV and CDR2 is YYDKDF (reference sequence). This CDR3 region has 12 residues. CDR3 DNA sequence: TGTGCCACAAAGGACAGTCACAATGAGCAGTTCTTC. It codes for CATKDSHNEQFF.

V is TRBV7-9 and J is TRBJ1-5; 8 bases fit TRBD1. After removal of 1 base from V and 1 base from J, the junction contained 6 bases not matched to a gene. Germline values: CDR1 SEHNR, CDR2 FQNEAQ (reference sequence). The CDR3 is made up of 17 amino acids. The CDR3 DNA reads as TGTGCCAGCAGCTTAGGAGGCAGGGGGCGAAGCAATCAGCCCCAGCATTTT. It specifies CASSLGGRGRSNQPQHF.

The chain carries TRBV5-1 and TRBJ1-2; no definite D call. Germline CDR1 is SGHRS and CDR2 is YFSETQ. V lost 2 bases, J lost 0 bases, and 8 bases lay in between. This CDR3 is 14 amino acids long. The CDR3 nucleotides read TGCGCCAGCAGCTTTCCGGGAGCTAACTATGGCTACACCTTC. Translation gives CASSFPGANYGYTF.

CDR3 nucleotide sequence: TGTGCCAGCAGCATCCGAGCGGGGGGGCCATTAGATACGCAGTATTTT. Protein: CASSIRAGGPLDTQYF. The chain is built from TRBV7-3 and TRBJ2-3, with 10 bases lining up with TRBD2. Looked up from germline, CDR1 is SGHTA and CDR2 is FQGTGA. V lost 5 bases to trimming and J lost 5 bases; unmatched junction nucleotides: 10. CDR3 length: 16 amino acids.

The CDR3 DNA follows: TGCGCCAGCAGCCCCGGGACAGGGGGCGCTGGGGAAAAACTGTTTTTT. Translating gives CASSPGTGGAGEKLFF. The V gene is TRBV5-1, the J gene TRBJ1-4; TRBD1 agrees at 12 bases. This CDR3 has 16 amino acids. The V gene end was trimmed by 4 bases and the J gene end by 8 bases; junction bases not matched to a gene: 9. Looked up from germline, CDR1 is SGHRS and CDR2 is YFSETQ.

The genes are TRBV6-1 and TRBJ2-7; D is possibly TRBD1 (5 bases). V was cut by 4 bases and J by 2 bases, with 18 bases left in between. The germline gives CDR1 MNHNS, CDR2 SASEGT. The CDR3 totals 16 residues. CDR3 sequence: CASSGQGTIIPYEQYF. Written as DNA, the CDR3 is TGTGCCAGCAGTGGGCAGGGCACCATCATCCCCTACGAGCAGTACTTC.

The J gene is TRBJ1-2, the V gene TRBV7-9; the match to TRBD1 covers 7 bases. The CDR3 loop spans 13 amino acids. Looked up from germline, CDR1 is SEHNR and CDR2 is FQNEAQ (reference sequence). The V gene end was trimmed by 4 bases and the J gene end by 2 bases; junction bases not matched to a gene: 1. CDR3 DNA: TGTGCCAGCAGCTGGGGACAGAACTATGGCTACACCTTC. This sequence encodes CASSWGQNYGYTF.

The table lists this clone with a few counts. CDR3 region: CASSSRTRGGSNQPQHF. CDR3 bases: TGCGCCAGCAGCTCGCGAACGAGGGGGGGAAGCAATCAGCCCCAGCATTTT. This chain links TRBV4-1 with TRBJ1-5; a possible D gene is TRBD1 (6 bases). Per the germline V gene, CDR1 is MGHRA and CDR2 is YSYEKL. The CDR3 has 17 residues. V lost 5 bases to trimming and J lost 1 base, with 18 bases between them.